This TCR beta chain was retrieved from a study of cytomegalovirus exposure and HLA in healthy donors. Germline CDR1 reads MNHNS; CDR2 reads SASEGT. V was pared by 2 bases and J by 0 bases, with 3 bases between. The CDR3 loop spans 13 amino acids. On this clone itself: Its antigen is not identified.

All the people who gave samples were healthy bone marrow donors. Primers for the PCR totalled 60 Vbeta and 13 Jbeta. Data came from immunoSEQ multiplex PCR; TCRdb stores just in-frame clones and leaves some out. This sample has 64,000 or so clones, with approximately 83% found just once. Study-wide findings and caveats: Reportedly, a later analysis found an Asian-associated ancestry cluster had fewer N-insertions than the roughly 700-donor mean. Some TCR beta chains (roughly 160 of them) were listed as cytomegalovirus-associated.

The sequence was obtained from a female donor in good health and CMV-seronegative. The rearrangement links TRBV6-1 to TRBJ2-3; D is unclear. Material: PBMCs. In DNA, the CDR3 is TGTGCCAGCAGTGAACGGAGCACAGATACGCAGTATTTT. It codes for CASSERSTDTQYF.